This entry describes one T cell receptor (beta chain). These data originate in a study of blood T cell repertoires in COVID-19. The repertoire was sequenced with immunoSEQ multiplex PCR; TCRdb's copy has only in-frame clones and lacks some. The table has about 200,000 clones, about 86% seen once. What was sequenced was PBMCs or T cells enriched from blood (not recorded which). This receptor was taken from a woman between 35 and 50 years old with acute COVID-19.

CDR3 region: CASSSGRAPYEQYF. CDR3 DNA sequence: TGTGCCAGCAGCTCGGGGAGGGCCCCCTACGAGCAGTACTTC. The chain uses TRBV7-9 and TRBJ2-7; TRBD2 matches at 7 bases. V trimming: 4 bases; J trimming: 2 bases; junction bases outside the gene matches: 5. The germline V gene encodes CDR1 SEHNR and CDR2 FQNEAQ (reference sequence). This CDR3 contains 14 residues.